These T cell receptor beta chains were read from a single sample in a study of blood T cells in healthy people across ages. A single record per CDR3 protein comes from TCRdb applying MiXCR to the 5' RACE reads. The sample records 1.5 million to 2 million distinct CDR3 sequences, 28% being singletons. The material sequenced was blood. These receptors all stem from a woman between 25 and 40 years old in good health. The CDR3 runs from the conserved cysteine through the conserved F or W. A D gene is named only where the DNA matches it firmly. The size of a clone is reported for some rows only, either as once, few or many, or as a class for expanded clones.

d_call: TRBD1
clone_size: -
j_call: TRBJ2-5
v_call: TRBV15
cdr3_nt: TGTGCCACCAGCAGACCCACAGGGGTCAATGAGCAGTACTTC
cdr3_aa: CATSRPTGVNEQYF

d_call: TRBD1
clone_size: -
j_call: TRBJ2-5
v_call: TRBV19
cdr3_nt: TGTGCCAGTAGTATGGGGGACAGGGGCCAAGAGACCCAGTACTTC
cdr3_aa: CASSMGDRGQETQYF

d_call: -
clone_size: many
j_call: TRBJ2-7
v_call: TRBV30
cdr3_nt: TGTGCCTGGAGGTCTCGGAACAGAGTCTACGAGCAGTACTTC
cdr3_aa: CAWRSRNRVYEQYF

d_call: -
clone_size: many
j_call: TRBJ2-7
v_call: TRBV5-5
cdr3_nt: TGTGCCAGCAGCTTGGAAGAGACACCCACCTACGAGCAGTACTTC
cdr3_aa: CASSLEETPTYEQYF

d_call: -
clone_size: many
j_call: TRBJ2-5
v_call: TRBV6-4
cdr3_nt: TGTGCCAGCAGTGACCCATGCCAAGAGACCCAGTACTTC
cdr3_aa: CASSDPCQETQYF

d_call: -
clone_size: few
j_call: TRBJ2-3
v_call: TRBV5-1
cdr3_nt: TGCGCCAGCAGGGCCCAGCCCGGGTCTTCCACAGATACGCAGTATTTT
cdr3_aa: CASRAQPGSSTDTQYF

d_call: -
clone_size: -
j_call: TRBJ2-3
v_call: TRBV7-2
cdr3_nt: TGTGCCAGTAGCTTAGCGACCCACACAGATACGCAGTATTTT
cdr3_aa: CASSLATHTDTQYF

d_call: TRBD2
clone_size: -
j_call: TRBJ2-7
v_call: TRBV6-2/TRBV6-3
cdr3_nt: TGTGCCAGCAGTTACGGGACTAGGGTTTACGAGCAGTACTTC
cdr3_aa: CASSYGTRVYEQYF

d_call: TRBD2
clone_size: few
j_call: TRBJ2-7
v_call: TRBV28
cdr3_nt: TGTGCCAGCAGTTTATTAGCGGGGGACTCACAGCAGTACTTC
cdr3_aa: CASSLLAGDSQQYF

d_call: -
clone_size: -
j_call: TRBJ1-1
v_call: TRBV6-2/TRBV6-3
cdr3_nt: TGTGCCAGCAGGAGAGAGGGAGGAAGGTACACTGAAGCTTTCTTT
cdr3_aa: CASRREGGRYTEAFF

d_call: -
clone_size: -
j_call: TRBJ2-3
v_call: TRBV2
cdr3_nt: TGTGCCAGCGCCCGGGGCTCTAGCACAGATACGCAGTATTTT
cdr3_aa: CASARGSSTDTQYF

d_call: -
clone_size: -
j_call: TRBJ1-2
v_call: TRBV20-1
cdr3_nt: TGCAGTGCTAGGGAAGCCAGGGGCTATGGCTACACCTTC
cdr3_aa: CSAREARGYGYTF

d_call: -
clone_size: -
j_call: TRBJ1-5
v_call: TRBV5-5
cdr3_nt: TGTGCCAGCAGCTTCTCCGGGATTAGGCATTTT
cdr3_aa: CASSFSGIRHF

d_call: TRBD2
clone_size: few
j_call: TRBJ2-7
v_call: TRBV12-5
cdr3_nt: TGTGCTAGTGGCCCCTCGGGGGGGACCCACGAGCAGTACTTC
cdr3_aa: CASGPSGGTHEQYF

d_call: -
clone_size: -
j_call: TRBJ1-1
v_call: TRBV4-3
cdr3_nt: TGCGCCAGCAGCCAAGGGGAGGATGGGACTGAAGCTTTCTTT
cdr3_aa: CASSQGEDGTEAFF

d_call: -
clone_size: -
j_call: TRBJ2-1
v_call: TRBV6-5
cdr3_nt: TGTGCCAGCAGACCCGGGATGTTCGCCTACGAGCAGTTCTTC
cdr3_aa: CASRPGMFAYEQFF

d_call: TRBD2
clone_size: few
j_call: TRBJ2-6
v_call: TRBV2
cdr3_nt: TGTGCCAGCAGTGAAGGAAACGGGAGGCCCGGGGCCAACGTCCTGACTTTC
cdr3_aa: CASSEGNGRPGANVLTF

d_call: -
clone_size: few
j_call: TRBJ1-2
v_call: TRBV6-2/TRBV6-3
cdr3_nt: TGTGCCAGCACCAGGGTTTTCGGAAACTATGGCTACACCTTC
cdr3_aa: CASTRVFGNYGYTF

d_call: -
clone_size: -
j_call: TRBJ2-3
v_call: TRBV5-1
cdr3_nt: TGCGCCAGCAGCTTGGCCGCGGGGACCCGCACAGATACGCAGTATTTT
cdr3_aa: CASSLAAGTRTDTQYF

d_call: -
clone_size: -
j_call: TRBJ1-1
v_call: TRBV4-3
cdr3_nt: TGCGCCAGCAGCCAAGACCGCCAAATGAACACTGAAGCTTTCTTT
cdr3_aa: CASSQDRQMNTEAFF

d_call: TRBD2
clone_size: -
j_call: TRBJ2-3
v_call: TRBV12-3/TRBV12-4
cdr3_nt: TGTGCCAGCAGCTTTATTAAGGCTAGCGGGGGGCCCACAGATACGCAGTATTTT
cdr3_aa: CASSFIKASGGPTDTQYF

d_call: TRBD2
clone_size: -
j_call: TRBJ2-3
v_call: TRBV11-2
cdr3_nt: TGTGCCAGCAGCTCAGGGCTAGCGGGGGGGCAAGCAGATACGCAGTATTTT
cdr3_aa: CASSSGLAGGQADTQYF

d_call: -
clone_size: -
j_call: TRBJ2-6
v_call: TRBV5-1
cdr3_nt: TGCGCCAGCAGCGGGGGGGCAGGGATCCACTCTGGGGCCAACGTCCTGACTTTC
cdr3_aa: CASSGGAGIHSGANVLTF

d_call: -
clone_size: -
j_call: TRBJ1-2
v_call: TRBV20-1
cdr3_nt: TGCAGTGCTAGATTGGAGGGTAGGGTTGGTGGCTACACCTTC
cdr3_aa: CSARLEGRVGGYTF

d_call: -
clone_size: few
j_call: TRBJ1-1
v_call: TRBV5-1
cdr3_nt: TGCGCCAGCAGCTCAGCACCGGTCCAGGGGAACACTGAAGCTTTCTTT
cdr3_aa: CASSSAPVQGNTEAFF

d_call: -
clone_size: -
j_call: TRBJ2-6
v_call: TRBV7-2
cdr3_nt: -
cdr3_aa: CASSPAWGSGANVPTF

d_call: TRBD2
clone_size: -
j_call: TRBJ2-1
v_call: TRBV30
cdr3_nt: TGTGCCTGGAGTGTTTCCCTAGCGGGAGGGACGGGTGAGCAGTTCTTC
cdr3_aa: CAWSVSLAGGTGEQFF

d_call: -
clone_size: -
j_call: TRBJ2-3
v_call: TRBV9
cdr3_nt: TGTGCCAGCAGCGTCGGGGGGCGGACAGATACGCAGTATTTT
cdr3_aa: CASSVGGRTDTQYF

d_call: -
clone_size: few
j_call: TRBJ2-6
v_call: TRBV6-2/TRBV6-3
cdr3_nt: TGTGCCAGCAGTTACGCTGGCCTCCAGAGCTCTGGGGCCAACGTCCTGACTTTC
cdr3_aa: CASSYAGLQSSGANVLTF

d_call: TRBD1
clone_size: -
j_call: TRBJ2-1
v_call: TRBV11-2
cdr3_nt: TGTGCCAGCAGCTTAGGGACAGGGAAAACATATGAGCAGTTCTTC
cdr3_aa: CASSLGTGKTYEQFF

d_call: -
clone_size: -
j_call: TRBJ1-2
v_call: TRBV25-1
cdr3_nt: TGTGCCAGCGGATGGGGAACAGCTAACTATGGCTACACCTTC
cdr3_aa: CASGWGTANYGYTF

d_call: TRBD1
clone_size: -
j_call: TRBJ1-2
v_call: TRBV30
cdr3_nt: TGTGCCTGGAGGGCAGGGGGCACTAACTATGGCTACACCTTC
cdr3_aa: CAWRAGGTNYGYTF

d_call: TRBD2
clone_size: few
j_call: TRBJ2-7
v_call: TRBV3-1
cdr3_nt: TGTGCCAGCAGCACCTCTTCTAGCGGCTCCTACGAGCAGTACTTC
cdr3_aa: CASSTSSSGSYEQYF

d_call: TRBD1
clone_size: few
j_call: TRBJ2-1
v_call: TRBV11-3
cdr3_nt: TGTGCCAGCAGCTACTCGGGACAGACCGAATGGGATGAGCAGTTCTTC
cdr3_aa: CASSYSGQTEWDEQFF

d_call: TRBD2
clone_size: -
j_call: TRBJ2-3
v_call: TRBV10-1
cdr3_nt: TGCGCCAGCAGTACTAGCGGGAGGGCCGGGAGAGATACGCAGTATTTT
cdr3_aa: CASSTSGRAGRDTQYF

d_call: TRBD2
clone_size: many
j_call: TRBJ2-7
v_call: TRBV12-3/TRBV12-4
cdr3_nt: TGTGCCAGCAGTCTCAGCGGGGGTTGGTCCTACGAGCAGTACTTC
cdr3_aa: CASSLSGGWSYEQYF

d_call: TRBD2
clone_size: -
j_call: TRBJ2-2
v_call: TRBV6-2/TRBV6-3
cdr3_nt: TGTGCCAGCAGTTACGCGGGAGCGGGCGGGGAGCTGTTTTTT
cdr3_aa: CASSYAGAGGELFF

d_call: -
clone_size: -
j_call: TRBJ1-6
v_call: TRBV5-1
cdr3_nt: TGCGCCAGCAGCCCGGGGGGTTTCGGCGAGTTGGCCTATAATTCACCCCTCCACTTT
cdr3_aa: CASSPGGFGELAYNSPLHF

d_call: TRBD2
clone_size: once
j_call: TRBJ2-1
v_call: TRBV2
cdr3_nt: TGTGCCAGCAGGGGGACTAGCGGGAGGTATGAGCAGTTCTTC
cdr3_aa: CASRGTSGRYEQFF

d_call: -
clone_size: -
j_call: TRBJ2-5
v_call: TRBV7-9
cdr3_nt: TGTGCCAGCAGCCGCCGGGGTGAGGTAGGAGAGACCCAGTACTTC
cdr3_aa: CASSRRGEVGETQYF

d_call: TRBD1
clone_size: once
j_call: TRBJ2-5
v_call: TRBV20-1
cdr3_nt: TGCGGTGCTGCCCACAGGGGCCGAGAGACCCAGTACTTC
cdr3_aa: CGAAHRGRETQYF

d_call: -
clone_size: -
j_call: TRBJ2-7
v_call: TRBV11-2
cdr3_nt: TGTGCCAGCAGCGGGGTCGGATGGTCGTTCGAGCAGTACTTC
cdr3_aa: CASSGVGWSFEQYF

d_call: TRBD1
clone_size: -
j_call: TRBJ1-2
v_call: TRBV10-3
cdr3_nt: TGTGCCATCAGTCACCGGGACAGGGGTTTGGGCTATGGCTACACCTTC
cdr3_aa: CAISHRDRGLGYGYTF

d_call: -
clone_size: -
j_call: TRBJ2-7
v_call: TRBV2
cdr3_nt: TGTGCCAGTCGCGGACTGGGCACCTACGAGCAGTACTTC
cdr3_aa: CASRGLGTYEQYF

d_call: TRBD2
clone_size: few
j_call: TRBJ2-7
v_call: TRBV28
cdr3_nt: TGTGCCAGCAGACCCGGGAGGGGATACTACGAGCAGTACTTC
cdr3_aa: CASRPGRGYYEQYF

d_call: TRBD1
clone_size: -
j_call: TRBJ1-1
v_call: TRBV28
cdr3_nt: TGTGCCAGCAGTTTATACGGACAGGGGGCTGAAGCTTTCTTT
cdr3_aa: CASSLYGQGAEAFF

d_call: -
clone_size: many
j_call: TRBJ2-7
v_call: TRBV18
cdr3_nt: TGTGCCAGCTCCGAGGGGGTGAGCTCCTACGAGCAGTACTTC
cdr3_aa: CASSEGVSSYEQYF

d_call: -
clone_size: many
j_call: TRBJ1-2
v_call: TRBV6-5
cdr3_nt: TGTGCCAGCAGTGGGGGATCCCTTTCGGGCTACACCTTC
cdr3_aa: CASSGGSLSGYTF

d_call: TRBD1
clone_size: few
j_call: TRBJ1-2
v_call: TRBV29-1
cdr3_nt: TGCAGCGTGATGGACAGGTCCTATGGCTACACCTTC
cdr3_aa: CSVMDRSYGYTF

d_call: -
clone_size: -
j_call: TRBJ2-1
v_call: TRBV5-1
cdr3_nt: TGCGCCAGCAGCCTGTCGGAGGTGGATTGGGGCCAGTTCTTC
cdr3_aa: CASSLSEVDWGQFF

d_call: TRBD2
clone_size: -
j_call: TRBJ2-5
v_call: TRBV24-1
cdr3_nt: TGTGCCACCAGTGACTCCACTAGCGGCAATTTCAATGAGCAGTACTTC
cdr3_aa: CATSDSTSGNFNEQYF

d_call: TRBD2
clone_size: -
j_call: TRBJ2-1
v_call: TRBV11-2
cdr3_nt: TGTGCCAGCAGCTTAACGGGGAGGGGCTACAATGAGCAGTTCTTC
cdr3_aa: CASSLTGRGYNEQFF

d_call: TRBD2
clone_size: -
j_call: TRBJ2-3
v_call: TRBV6-5
cdr3_nt: TGTGCCAGCAGTGACCGACTAGCGGAGGGAGAGTTGGATACGCAGTATTTT
cdr3_aa: CASSDRLAEGELDTQYF

d_call: -
clone_size: -
j_call: TRBJ2-1
v_call: TRBV3-1
cdr3_nt: TGTGCCAGCAGCCACGGCAGGGCGAGGAAGAATGAGCAGTTCTTC
cdr3_aa: CASSHGRARKNEQFF

d_call: -
clone_size: -
j_call: TRBJ2-7
v_call: TRBV6-2/TRBV6-3
cdr3_nt: TGTGCCAGCAGGGAGCGCTCCTACGAGCAGTACTTC
cdr3_aa: CASRERSYEQYF

d_call: TRBD1
clone_size: -
j_call: TRBJ1-2
v_call: TRBV11-2
cdr3_nt: TGTGCCAGCAGCTTCAACAGGGGATCAGGCTACACCTTC
cdr3_aa: CASSFNRGSGYTF